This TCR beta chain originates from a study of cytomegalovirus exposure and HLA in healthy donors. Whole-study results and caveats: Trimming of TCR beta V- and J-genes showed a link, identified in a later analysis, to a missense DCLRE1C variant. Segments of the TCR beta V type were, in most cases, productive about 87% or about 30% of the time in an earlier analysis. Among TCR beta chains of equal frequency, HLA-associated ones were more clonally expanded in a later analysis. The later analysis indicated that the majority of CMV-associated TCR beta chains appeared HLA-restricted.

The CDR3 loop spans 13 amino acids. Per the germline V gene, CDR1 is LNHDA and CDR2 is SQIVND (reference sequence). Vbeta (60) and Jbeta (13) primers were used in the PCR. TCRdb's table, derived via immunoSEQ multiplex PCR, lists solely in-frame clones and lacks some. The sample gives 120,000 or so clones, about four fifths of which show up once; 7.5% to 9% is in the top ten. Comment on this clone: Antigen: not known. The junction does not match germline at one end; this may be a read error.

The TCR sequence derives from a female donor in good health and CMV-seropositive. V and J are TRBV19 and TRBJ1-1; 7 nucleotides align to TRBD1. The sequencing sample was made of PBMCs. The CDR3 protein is CASRSQGNPEAFF. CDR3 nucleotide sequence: TGTGCCAGTAGGTCACAGGGGAACCCTGAAGCTTTCTTT.